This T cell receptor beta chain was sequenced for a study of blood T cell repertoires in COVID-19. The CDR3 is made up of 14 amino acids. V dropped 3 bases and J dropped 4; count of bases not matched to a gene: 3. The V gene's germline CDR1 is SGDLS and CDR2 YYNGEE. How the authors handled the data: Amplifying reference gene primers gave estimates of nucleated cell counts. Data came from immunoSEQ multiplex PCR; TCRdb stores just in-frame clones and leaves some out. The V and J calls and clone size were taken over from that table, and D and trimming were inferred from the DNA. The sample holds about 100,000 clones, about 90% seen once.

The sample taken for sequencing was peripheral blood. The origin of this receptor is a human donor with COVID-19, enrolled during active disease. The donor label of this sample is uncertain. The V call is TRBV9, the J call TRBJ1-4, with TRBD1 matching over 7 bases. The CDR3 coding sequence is TGTGCCAGCAGCGCGGGACAGAGTAATGAAAAACTGTTTTTT. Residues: CASSAGQSNEKLFF.